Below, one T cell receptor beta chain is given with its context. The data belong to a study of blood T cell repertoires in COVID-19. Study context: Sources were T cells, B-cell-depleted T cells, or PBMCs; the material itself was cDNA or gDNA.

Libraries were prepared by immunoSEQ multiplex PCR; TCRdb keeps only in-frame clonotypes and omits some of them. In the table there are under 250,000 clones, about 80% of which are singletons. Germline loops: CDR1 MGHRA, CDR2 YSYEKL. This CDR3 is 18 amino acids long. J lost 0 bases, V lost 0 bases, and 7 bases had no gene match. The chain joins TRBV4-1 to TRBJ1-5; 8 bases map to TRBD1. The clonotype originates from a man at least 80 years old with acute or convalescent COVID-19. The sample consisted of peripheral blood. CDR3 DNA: TGCGCCAGCAGCCAAGAAGGGACAGGCTTTAATAGCAATCAGCCCCAGCATTTT. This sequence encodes CASSQEGTGFNSNQPQHF.